Below are 27 T cell receptor beta chains sequenced from a single sample in a study of blood T cell repertoires in COVID-19. Here immunoSEQ multiplex PCR was the method, and the copy in TCRdb shows in-frame clones only, minus some. The table lists about 290,000 clones, around 86% of them singletons. Sequenced material: PBMCs or T cells enriched from blood (not recorded which). The receptors shown here come from a woman aged 40 to 50 who had recovered from COVID-19.

The chain links TRBV7-2 to TRBJ2-1; D gene uncertain. The CDR3 loop spans 15 amino acids. Germline assignment: CDR1 SGHTA and CDR2 FQGNSA. Trimming cost V 1 base and J 1 base, with 8 bases left between them. The CDR3 is CASSLEVYSYNEQFF. DNA for the CDR3: TGTGCCAGCAGCTTAGAAGTCTATTCCTACAATGAGCAGTTCTTC. The full variable domain, rest sourced from reference TRBV7-2 and TRBJ2-1, is GAGVSQSPSNKVTEKGKDVELRCDPISGHTALYWYRQSLGQGLEFLIYFQGNSAPDKSGLPSDRFSAERTGGSVSTLTIQRTQQEDSAVYLCASSLEVYSYNEQFFGPGTRLTVL.

V gene TRBV7-2 combines with J gene TRBJ2-7; 8 bases map to TRBD2. Per the germline V gene, CDR1 is SGHTA and CDR2 is FQGNSA. The CDR3 is made up of 14 amino acids. Trimming at V came to 6 bases and at J to 4 bases, leaving 8 bases not matched to a gene. The CDR3 DNA follows: TGTGCCAGCAGTACCGGGACTAGTTTTTACGAGCAGTACTTC. This encodes CASSTGTSFYEQYF. Full variable domain (remainder filled in from reference TRBV7-2 and TRBJ2-7): GAGVSQSPSNKVTEKGKDVELRCDPISGHTALYWYRQSLGQGLEFLIYFQGNSAPDKSGLPSDRFSAERTGGSVSTLTIQRTQQEDSAVYLCASSTGTSFYEQYFGPGTRLTVT.

This rearrangement joins TRBV29-1 to TRBJ1-1, with D tentatively TRBD1 (6 bases). Trimming removed 1 base at V and 7 bases at J, with 13 bases between. The CDR3 consists of 13 residues. Germline V lookup: CDR1 SQVTM, CDR2 ANQGSEA. This chain's CDR3 is CSVEGDRRYEAFF. The CDR3, as DNA: TGCAGCGTTGAAGGAGACAGGAGATATGAAGCTTTCTTT.

This chain links TRBV19 with TRBJ1-1; TRBD1 might be the D (5 bases). V gave up 3 bases and J gave up 7 bases, with 15 bases separating them. Germline CDR1 LNHDA, CDR2 SQIVND (reference sequence). There are 14 residues in the CDR3. CDR3 nucleotides: TGTGCCAGTAGTATTTATCTCTTCAGGGATGAAGCTTTCTTT. The encoded protein is CASSIYLFRDEAFF.

This sequence joins TRBV6-5 and TRBJ1-1; a weak D match, TRBD1 (6 bases). The CDR3 totals 13 residues. Trimming removed 7 bases at V and 5 bases at J, with 14 bases between. CDR1 and CDR2 (germline): MNHEY, SVGAGI. The CDR3 coding sequence is TGTGCCAGCAAGAGGGGGGGAGGGACTGAAGCTTTCTTT. It codes for CASKRGGGTEAFF.

The V and J genes are TRBV5-1 and TRBJ1-5; 9 bases fit TRBD1. The CDR3 is 15 amino acids. J lost 7 bases, V lost 3 bases, and 8 bases had no gene match. Germline CDR1 is SGHRS and CDR2 is YFSETQ. CDR3 sequence reads: CASSSDTGGGQPQHF. The CDR3 coding sequence is TGCGCCAGCAGCTCGGACACAGGGGGCGGACAGCCCCAGCATTTT.

The rearrangement joins TRBV29-1 to TRBJ2-7; tentative D call: TRBD1 (5 bases). The V end was cut by 7 bases, the J end by 2 bases, with 9 bases between. The CDR3 contains 11 residues. Germline values: CDR1 SQVTM, CDR2 ANQGSEA. The CDR3 loop is CSAGQTYEQYF. The CDR3 DNA follows: TGCAGCGCTGGACAAACCTACGAGCAGTACTTC.

The genes are TRBV12-2 and TRBJ2-7; the table's D call, TRBD1, has no DNA check behind it. TRBV12-2 is listed as a pseudogene. The CDR3 has 17 amino acids. CDR3 nucleotide sequence: TGTGCAAGTCGCTTAGCGTCCCTGGGCAACAACTCCTACGAGCAGTACTTC. Its protein is CASRLASLGNNSYEQYF.

The chain uses TRBV5-1 and TRBJ2-7; D perhaps matches TRBD2 (6 bases). The germline gives CDR1 SGHRS, CDR2 YFSETQ. V was pared by 3 bases and J by 4 bases, with 8 bases between. The CDR3 has 12 amino acids. CDR3 sequence reads: CASSSGTYEQYF. The CDR3 nucleotides are TGCGCCAGCAGCTCTGGGACTTACGAGCAGTACTTC.

This clone was observed a single time. V is TRBV5-1 and J is TRBJ1-4, with 8 positions matching TRBD1. The germline gives CDR1 SGHRS, CDR2 YFSETQ. The CDR3 spans 14 residues. Trimming removed 3 bases from V and 8 bases from J; junction bases left unmatched: 6. DNA for the CDR3: TGCGCCAGCAGCTCGCAGGGGGCGCAGGAAAAACTGTTTTTT. Translated: CASSSQGAQEKLFF.

This clone was detected a few times. This rearrangement joins TRBV2 to TRBJ2-3; perhaps TRBD2 as D (5 bases). The length of the CDR3 is 14 residues. Germline assignment: CDR1 SNHLY and CDR2 FYNNEI. V dropped 6 bases and J dropped 8 bases, with 18 bases sitting between them. Written as DNA, the CDR3 is TGTGCCAGCAGCGATTCGGAGGTCTCCGGTACGCAGTATTTT. This encodes CASSDSEVSGTQYF. The full variable domain, its missing parts supplied by reference TRBV2 and TRBJ2-3, is EPEVTQTPSHQVTQMGQEVILRCVPISNHLYFYWYRQILGQKVEFLVSFYNNEISEKSEIFDDQFSVERPDGSNFTLKIRSTKLEDSAMYFCASSDSEVSGTQYFGPGTRLTVL.

The chain is built from TRBV12-1 and TRBJ1-1. TRBV12-1 is given as a pseudogene. The CDR3 covers 16 residues. This chain's CDR3 is CASSFACRVHPSGAFF. In nucleotides, the CDR3 is TGTGCCAGCAGCTTTGCGTGCCGGGTCCACCCCTCGGGAGCTTTCTTT.

This clone came up once. The chain has TRBV7-2 and TRBJ2-3; a possible D gene is TRBD2 (6 bases). Trimming removed 3 bases from V and 0 bases from J, with 10 bases in between. In germline, CDR1 is SGHTA, CDR2 FQGNSA. This CDR3 has 15 residues. The CDR3 nucleotides are TGTGCCAGCAGCTTCCCAGCGGGTAGCACAGATACGCAGTATTTT. The encoded protein is CASSFPAGSTDTQYF.

The chain links TRBV7-8 to TRBJ2-1; 14 nucleotides align to TRBD2. This CDR3 spans 19 amino acids. CDR1 SGHVS and CDR2 FQNEAQ come from the germline V gene. V gave up 5 bases and J gave up 3 bases; unmatched junction bases: 12. CDR3 loop: CASSGRTSGGPLYYNEQFF. In DNA, the CDR3 is TGTGCCAGCAGCGGGCGGACTAGCGGGGGGCCCCTTTACTACAATGAGCAGTTCTTC.

This chain links TRBV2 with TRBJ1-1; a weak D match, TRBD1 (5 bases). The CDR3 has 13 amino acids. Germline-derived CDR1 and CDR2 are SNHLY and FYNNEI. The ends were cut back, 9 bases at V and 1 base at J, with 12 bases in the middle. CDR3 amino acids: CASYRSRNTEAFF. The CDR3 DNA is TGTGCCAGTTACAGGTCACGGAACACTGAAGCTTTCTTT. The full variable domain, its missing parts supplied by reference TRBV2 and TRBJ1-1, is EPEVTQTPSHQVTQMGQEVILRCVPISNHLYFYWYRQILGQKVEFLVSFYNNEISEKSEIFDDQFSVERPDGSNFTLKIRSTKLEDSAMYFCASYRSRNTEAFFGQGTRLTVV.

The chain links TRBV15 to TRBJ2-7; 9 bases agree with TRBD2. Germline CDR1 is LNHNV and CDR2 is YYDKDF (reference sequence). CDR3 length: 18 amino acids. V dropped 0 bases and J dropped 5; count of bases not matched to a gene: 14. CDR3 sequence reads: CATSRDWTGLAGSDEQYF. CDR3 bases: TGTGCCACCAGCAGAGATTGGACGGGGCTAGCGGGGTCAGACGAGCAGTACTTC.

The rearrangement uses TRBV4-3 and TRBJ1-6; D is possibly TRBD1 (5 bases). Germline lookup yields CDR1 LGHNA and CDR2 YSLEER. Trimming left V 1 base short and J 7 bases short, with 11 bases between. This CDR3 has 15 residues. CDR3 sequence reads: CASSQVVGVNSPLHF. Written as DNA, the CDR3 is TGCGCCAGCAGCCAAGTAGTAGGGGTAAATTCACCCCTCCACTTT.

The V gene is TRBV9, the J gene TRBJ2-7, with 9 nucleotides matching TRBD2. Germline V CDR1 and CDR2: SGDLS, YYNGEE. This CDR3 has 16 amino acids. Trimming removed 0 bases from V and 2 bases from J; junction bases left unmatched: 6. The chain's CDR3 is CASSVGWGTSTYEQYF. The DNA for the CDR3 is TGTGCCAGCAGCGTAGGATGGGGGACTAGCACCTACGAGCAGTACTTC.

The chain carries TRBV18 and TRBJ2-5; possible D gene TRBD2, 6 bases. Germline lookup yields CDR1 KGHSH and CDR2 LQKENI. Trimming stripped 4 bases from V and 5 bases from J, with 11 bases between. The CDR3 extends over 13 amino acids. The CDR3 nucleotides read TGTGCCAGCTCACGAGAGGGAGGTGAGACCCAGTACTTC. Translating gives CASSREGGETQYF. Combining the CDR3 with reference TRBV18 and TRBJ2-5 gives the whole variable domain NAGVMQNPRHLVRRRGQEARLRCSPMKGHSHVYWYRQLPEEGLKFMVYLQKENIIDESGMPKERFSAEFPKEGPSILRIQQVVRGDSAAYFCASSREGGETQYFGPGTRLLVL.

The chain links TRBV15 to TRBJ1-1; D perhaps matches TRBD1 (6 bases). This CDR3 comprises 14 residues. Germline CDR1 reads LNHNV; CDR2 reads YYDKDF (reference sequence). Trimming removed 0 bases at V and 11 bases at J, with 16 bases between. CDR3 DNA: TGTGCCACCAGCAGAGATAGACACAGGGAAACGGCTTTCTTT. Protein product: CATSRDRHRETAFF. The full variable domain, rest sourced from reference TRBV15 and TRBJ1-1, is DAMVIQNPRYQVTQFGKPVTLSCSQTLNHNVMYWYQQKSSQAPKLLFHYYDKDFNNEADTPDNFQSRRPNTSFCFLDIRSPGLGDTAMYLCATSRDRHRETAFFGQGTRLTVV.

The rearrangement links TRBV5-1 to TRBJ2-5; D perhaps matches TRBD2 (5 bases). This CDR3 contains 15 residues. V was cut by 4 bases and J by 1 base, with 14 bases left in between. Per the germline V gene, CDR1 is SGHRS and CDR2 is YFSETQ. CDR3 DNA: TGCGCCAGCAGCCCGGAGACCGGAGGCCAAGAGACCCAGTACTTC. Residues: CASSPETGGQETQYF.

The rearrangement links TRBV10-3 to TRBJ1-1; TRBD1 is a possible D gene (5 bases). V lost 7 bases to trimming and J lost 2 bases, with 14 bases between them. The germline V gene has CDR1 ENHRY and CDR2 SYGVKD. The CDR3 is 14 residues long. The CDR3 spells CAINDRTTNTEAFF. Here the CDR3 DNA reads TGTGCCATCAACGATAGGACAACAAACACTGAAGCTTTCTTT.

The chain combines TRBV7-9 with TRBJ1-5, with 9 bases matching TRBD1. The CDR3 contains 15 residues. V gave up 5 bases and J gave up 2 bases; unmatched junction bases: 4. The V gene's germline CDR1 is SEHNR and CDR2 FQNEAQ (reference sequence). The CDR3 sequence: CASSPGQGGNQPQHF. CDR3 nucleotides: TGTGCCAGCAGCCCGGGACAGGGTGGCAATCAGCCCCAGCATTTT.

This chain uses TRBV6-5 with TRBJ1-6; D perhaps matches TRBD1 (6 bases). The CDR3 has 15 amino acids. CDR1 is MNHEY and CDR2 is SVGAGI in the germline V gene. The V end was cut by 2 bases, the J end by 7 bases, with 12 bases between. This CDR3 is CASSYRRGANSPLHF. Here the CDR3 DNA reads TGTGCCAGCAGTTACAGGCGGGGGGCGAATTCACCCCTCCACTTT.

In this sample, this clone turned up a few times. The chain recombines TRBV7-2 with TRBJ1-5; D is possibly TRBD1 (6 bases). CDR1 and CDR2 (germline): SGHTA, FQGNSA. This CDR3 has 14 amino acids. V gave up 5 bases and J gave up 4 bases, with 12 bases separating them. CDR3 protein: CASSATGRNQPQHF. The CDR3 DNA follows: TGTGCCAGCAGCGCTACAGGGAGAAATCAGCCCCAGCATTTT.

The rearrangement links TRBV5-1 to TRBJ2-1; TRBD2 might be the D (6 bases). Trimming took off 0 bases at V and 6 bases at J, with 22 bases between the two ends. Germline CDR1 SGHRS, CDR2 YFSETQ. The CDR3 loop spans 18 amino acids. The CDR3 is CASSLVLGNELASNEQFF. Written as DNA, the CDR3 is TGCGCCAGCAGCTTGGTGTTGGGAAACGAACTAGCCAGCAATGAGCAGTTCTTC.

V and J are TRBV5-4 and TRBJ1-1, with D possibly TRBD1 on 6 matching bases. The CDR3 is 15 residues long. Trimming shortened V by 1 base and J by 7 bases, and 17 bases separated the two germline ends. Looked up from germline, CDR1 is SGHNT and CDR2 is YYREEE (reference sequence). The CDR3 DNA sequence: TGTGCCAGCAGCTTGACAGGGACCGGTGGGGATGAAGCTTTCTTT. This sequence encodes CASSLTGTGGDEAFF.